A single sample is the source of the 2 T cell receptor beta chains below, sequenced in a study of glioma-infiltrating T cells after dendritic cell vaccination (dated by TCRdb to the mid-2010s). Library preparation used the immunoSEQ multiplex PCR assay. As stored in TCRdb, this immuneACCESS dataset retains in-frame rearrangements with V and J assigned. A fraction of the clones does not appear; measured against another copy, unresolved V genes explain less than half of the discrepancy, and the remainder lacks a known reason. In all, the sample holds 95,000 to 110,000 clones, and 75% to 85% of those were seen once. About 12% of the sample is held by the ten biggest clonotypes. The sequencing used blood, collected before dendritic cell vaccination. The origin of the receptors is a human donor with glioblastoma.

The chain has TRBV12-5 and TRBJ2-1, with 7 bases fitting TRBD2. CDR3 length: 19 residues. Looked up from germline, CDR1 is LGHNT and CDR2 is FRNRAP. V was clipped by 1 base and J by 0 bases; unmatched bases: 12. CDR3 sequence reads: CASGLGLVPGGHSYNEQFF. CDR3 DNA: TGTGCTAGTGGTTTGGGATTAGTCCCGGGAGGCCACTCCTACAATGAGCAGTTCTTC.

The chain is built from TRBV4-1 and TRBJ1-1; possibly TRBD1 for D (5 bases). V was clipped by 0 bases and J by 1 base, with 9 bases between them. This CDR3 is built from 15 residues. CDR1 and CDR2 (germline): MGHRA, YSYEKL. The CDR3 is CASSQDEQENTEAFF. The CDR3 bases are TGCGCCAGCAGCCAAGATGAACAGGAGAACACTGAAGCTTTCTTT.